A selection of T cell receptor beta chains follows, all from one sample in a study of monozygotic twins with inflammatory bowel disease. TCRdb re-called the 5' RACE reads; every CDR3 protein appears as one record, without DNA. Found here are roughly 160,000 distinct CDR3 sequences; the top ten clones hold about 7.4%. Sequenced: blood. These TCRs come from a human donor with ulcerative colitis or Crohn's disease, or a healthy co-twin of an affected twin (not recorded which). Both conserved end residues are part of each CDR3.

V	J	CDR3
TRBV12-3/TRBV12-4	TRBJ2-2	CASSLASRSGELFF
TRBV5-1	TRBJ1-1	CASSPEITNTEAFF
TRBV30	TRBJ2-5	CAWSVLNGWRQTQYF
TRBV7-9	TRBJ1-1	CASTPGTGVVAFF
TRBV23-1	TRBJ1-6	CASGRANSPLHF
TRBV7-2	TRBJ2-3	CASSSGLAGADTQYF
TRBV12-3/TRBV12-4	TRBJ2-3	CASSSRGGTDTQYF
TRBV6-5	TRBJ1-6	CASSYLGGGNSPLHF
TRBV7-2	TRBJ2-3	CATRQGADTQYF
TRBV7-9	TRBJ2-7	CASSLIPGGPRSYEQYF
TRBV7-2	TRBJ2-7	CASSLRDRGLYEQYF
TRBV7-3	TRBJ2-1	CASSLKGTSNEQFF
TRBV12-3/TRBV12-4	TRBJ1-2	CASGLGQWAGYTF
TRBV30	TRBJ1-5	CAWSGQPNQPQHF
TRBV20-1	TRBJ1-1	CSARPGTGNTEAFF
TRBV27	TRBJ2-5	CASSLSGSRIQYF
TRBV24-1	TRBJ2-3	CATSAPKGMLTDTQYF
TRBV29-1	TRBJ1-4	CSVAGAGEKLFF
TRBV12-3/TRBV12-4	TRBJ2-7	CASSLAEARYISREQYF
TRBV5-1	TRBJ2-5	CASSLAGNLYQETQYF
TRBV28	TRBJ2-5	CASSRLAVSRKETQYF
TRBV7-2	TRBJ2-7	CASSLGPSRVEQYF
TRBV27	TRBJ2-7	CASSPDSTVPYEQYF
TRBV5-1	TRBJ2-5	CASSPGGQETQYF
TRBV7-2	TRBJ1-1	CASSLNVATEAFF
TRBV24-1	TRBJ2-1	CATSDSSPGLAGGYNEQFF
TRBV19	TRBJ2-2	CASSIAGRGAGTGELFF
TRBV13	TRBJ1-1	CASSLLSTEAFF
TRBV28	TRBJ2-7	CASSFDRLAGGEQYF
TRBV5-1	TRBJ2-3	CASSFRAGDADTQYF
TRBV12-3/TRBV12-4	TRBJ1-1	CASSISDRGNTEAFF
TRBV5-6	TRBJ2-3	CASTRVRRTDTQYF
TRBV28	TRBJ2-5	CASSSRGRETQYF
TRBV29-1	TRBJ2-5	CSVVWQVQETQYF
TRBV20-1	TRBJ1-5	CSAGHRVQPQHF
TRBV5-1	TRBJ2-5	CASSLDRRGLETQYF
TRBV6-1	TRBJ1-5	CASSRKTGVRMGPQHF
TRBV2	TRBJ2-1	CASRATGQGVNEQFF
TRBV20-1	TRBJ1-1	CSAANKRRDGSTF
TRBV9	TRBJ2-1	CASSEGNEQFF
TRBV20-1	TRBJ1-5	CSARGGSYSNQPQHF
TRBV28	TRBJ2-3	CASSFRLAGAPFSTDTQYF
TRBV29-1	TRBJ2-1	CSAATGNEQFF
TRBV6-5	TRBJ2-2	CASSYQGTGEGELFF
TRBV6-5	TRBJ2-7	CASLTGGSYEQYF
TRBV6-5	TRBJ1-1	CASSYSSPNTEAFF